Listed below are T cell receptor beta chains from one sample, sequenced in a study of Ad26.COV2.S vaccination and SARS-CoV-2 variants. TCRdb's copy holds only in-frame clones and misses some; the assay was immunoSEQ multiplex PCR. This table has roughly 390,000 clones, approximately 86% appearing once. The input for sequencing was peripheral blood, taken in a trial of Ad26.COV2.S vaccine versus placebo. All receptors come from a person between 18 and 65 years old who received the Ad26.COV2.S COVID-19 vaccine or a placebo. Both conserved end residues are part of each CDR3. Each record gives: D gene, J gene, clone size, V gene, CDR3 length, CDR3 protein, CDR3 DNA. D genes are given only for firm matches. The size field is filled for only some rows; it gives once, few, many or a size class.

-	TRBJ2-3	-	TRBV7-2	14	CASGFGGPVDTQYF	TGTGCCAGCGGCTTCGGGGGGCCGGTAGATACGCAGTATTTT
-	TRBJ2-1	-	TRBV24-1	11	CATSDGLEQFF	TGTGCCACCAGTGACGGGTTAGAGCAGTTCTTC
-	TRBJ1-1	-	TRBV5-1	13	CASSLEGPTEAFF	TGCGCCAGCAGCTTGGAGGGGCCCACTGAAGCTTTCTTT
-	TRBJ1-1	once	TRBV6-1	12	CASSEWATEAFF	TGTGCCAGCAGTGAATGGGCCACTGAAGCTTTCTTT
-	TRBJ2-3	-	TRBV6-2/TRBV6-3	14	CASSYRGKRYTQYF	TGTGCCAGCAGTTACAGGGGCAAGAGGTATACGCAGTATTTT
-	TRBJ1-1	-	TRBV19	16	CASSSNKGLPNTEAFF	TGTGCCAGTAGTAGCAACAAGGGACTACCTAACACTGAAGCTTTCTTT
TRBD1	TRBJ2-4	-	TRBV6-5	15	CASSPTWDRENIQYF	TGTGCCAGCAGCCCCACCTGGGACAGAGAAAACATTCAGTACTTC
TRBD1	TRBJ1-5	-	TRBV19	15	CATTWGTGTNQPQHF	TGTGCCACCACCTGGGGGACAGGGACAAATCAGCCCCAGCATTTT
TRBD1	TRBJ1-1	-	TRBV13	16	CASSDGDRGLGTEAFF	TGTGCCAGCAGCGATGGGGACAGGGGGCTCGGCACTGAAGCTTTCTTT
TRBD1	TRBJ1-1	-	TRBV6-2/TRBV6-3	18	CASSKGGQGGGWNTEAFF	TGTGCCAGCAGTAAAGGAGGACAGGGAGGCGGATGGAATACTGAAGCTTTCTTT
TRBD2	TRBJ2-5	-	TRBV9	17	CASSVGLAGRLGETQYF	TGTGCCAGCAGCGTAGGATTAGCGGGGAGACTTGGGGAGACCCAGTACTTC
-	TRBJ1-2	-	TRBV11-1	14	CASSRLRGAGGYTF	TGTGCCAGCAGCCGTTTACGGGGGGCAGGAGGCTACACCTTC
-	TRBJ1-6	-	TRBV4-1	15	CASSQDRGPISPLHF	TGCGCCAGCAGCCAAGACAGGGGACCCATTTCACCCCTCCACTTT
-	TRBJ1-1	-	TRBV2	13	CASSESGVSEAFF	TGTGCCAGCAGTGAATCGGGTGTGTCTGAAGCTTTCTTT
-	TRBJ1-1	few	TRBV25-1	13	CASSATGNTEAFF	TGTGCCAGCAGTGCCACAGGGAACACTGAAGCTTTCTTT
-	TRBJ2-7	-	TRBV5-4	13	CAIGRGGWDEQYF	TGTGCCATCGGAAGGGGGGGCTGGGACGAGCAGTACTTC
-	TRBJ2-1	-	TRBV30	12	CAWSPNSNEQFF	TGTGCCTGGAGCCCGAATAGTAATGAGCAGTTCTTC
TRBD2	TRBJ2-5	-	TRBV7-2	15	CASSLAGLGGETQYF	TGTGCCAGCAGCTTAGCGGGACTAGGTGGGGAGACCCAGTACTTC
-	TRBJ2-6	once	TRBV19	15	CASSLQTSGANVLTF	TGTGCCAGTAGCCTTCAGACCTCTGGGGCCAACGTCCTGACTTTC
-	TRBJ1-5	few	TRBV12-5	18	CASGLVEKGTYRFQPQHF	TGTGCTAGTGGTTTGGTGGAGAAGGGGACTTATCGGTTCCAGCCCCAGCATTTT